These T cell receptor beta chains were read from a single sample in a study of T cells after yellow fever vaccination. TCRdb passed the 5' RACE reads through MiXCR, listing each CDR3 protein once. This sample carries fewer than 350,000 distinct CDR3 sequences, roughly 3.5% of them seen once, and the ten largest clones take about a quarter. Sequences were derived from PBMCs, sampled on the day of the yellow fever booster vaccination. All receptors come from a man between 18 and 29 years old who received the YFV17D yellow fever vaccine. Each CDR3 is given with its conserved first and last residue. Fields, in order: D gene, J gene, clone size, V gene, CDR3 DNA, CDR3 protein. D genes are given only for firm matches. Size is stated for part of the rows, as once, few or many counts, or as a class when the clone is expanded.

>TRBD2|TRBJ2-3|many|TRBV24-1
TGTGCCACCAGTGATTCGCCCACCCTAGCGGAAGGCACAGATACGCAGTATTTT
CATSDSPTLAEGTDTQYF
>TRBD2|TRBJ2-3|.|TRBV4-2
TGTGCCAGCAGCAACAGACTAGCGGGGGGTAGCACAGATACGCAGTATTTT
CASSNRLAGGSTDTQYF
>.|TRBJ1-3|.|TRBV19
TGTGCCAGTAGCGAGGGCGGCTACTCTGGAAACACCATATATTTT
CASSEGGYSGNTIYF
>.|TRBJ2-5|many|TRBV7-9
TGTGCCAGCAGCTTATACAGCCCCCAAGAGACCCAGTACTTC
CASSLYSPQETQYF
>.|TRBJ2-1|few|TRBV20-1
TGCAGTGCTTCGGGATATGAGCAGTTCTTC
CSASGYEQFF
>TRBD2|TRBJ2-3|.|TRBV7-3
TGTGCCAGCAGTTACTCCACAGGCGGGGGGACAGATACGCAGTATTTT
CASSYSTGGGTDTQYF
>.|TRBJ1-6|many|TRBV7-2
TGTGCCAGCAGACGCTCAGGGGAGGTGGGTAATTCACCCCTCCACTTT
CASRRSGEVGNSPLHF
>TRBD1|TRBJ1-3|.|TRBV3-1
TGTGCCAGCAGCCGAGGGACAGAGGCTGGAAACACCATATATTTT
CASSRGTEAGNTIYF
>.|TRBJ2-5|few|TRBV20-1
TGCAGTGCGACACGGGGATCCCAAGAGACCCAGTACTTC
CSATRGSQETQYF
>.|TRBJ2-7|.|TRBV3-1
TGTGCCAGCAGCCAAGACTTGGGCATTTACGAGCAGTACTTC
CASSQDLGIYEQYF
>.|TRBJ2-5|.|TRBV7-8
TGTGCCAGCAGCTTAGTGACACCTCAAGAGACCCAGTACTTC
CASSLVTPQETQYF
>.|TRBJ1-4|few|TRBV5-1
TGCGCCAGCAGCTTAGGACCGACCGATAATGAAAAACTGTTTTTT
CASSLGPTDNEKLFF
>.|TRBJ2-2|few|TRBV24-1
TGTGCCACCAGTGTCGGGACCACCGGGGAGCTGTTTTTT
CATSVGTTGELFF
>.|TRBJ2-6|.|TRBV5-1
TGCGCCAGCAGCTTTGACAGACGCTCTGGGGCCAACGTCCTGACTTTC
CASSFDRRSGANVLTF
>.|TRBJ2-7|many|TRBV5-1
TGCGCCAGCAGCGGGGACAAAACCTACGAGCAGTACTTC
CASSGDKTYEQYF
>.|TRBJ1-3|many|TRBV18
TGTGCCAGCTCACCGGGGGCAGGATCTAGTGGAAACACCATATATTTT
CASSPGAGSSGNTIYF
>TRBD1|TRBJ2-7|many|TRBV4-1
TGCGCCAGCAGCCAACCCCGGACAGGGCCCTACGAGCAGTACTTC
CASSQPRTGPYEQYF
>.|TRBJ1-6|.|TRBV6-1
TGTGCCGGGGGACACCCTGATAATTCACCCCTCCACTTT
CAGGHPDNSPLHF
>TRBD2|TRBJ2-7|few|TRBV6-1
TGTGCCAGCAACCGACTAGCGGGGGGCACCAGCTCCTACGAGCAGTACTTC
CASNRLAGGTSSYEQYF
>.|TRBJ2-7|few|TRBV10-3
TGTGCCGCGCAGACGGACTCCTACGAGCAGTACTTC
CAAQTDSYEQYF
>TRBD2|TRBJ2-3|.|TRBV5-1
TGCGCCAGCAGCTTCCTAGCGGGGGGCCATGTAACCACAGATACGCAGTATTTT
CASSFLAGGHVTTDTQYF
>.|TRBJ1-6|many|TRBV6-5
TGTGCCAGCAGTTACTCGAGGGCAGGAGATAATTCACCCCTCCACTTT
CASSYSRAGDNSPLHF
>TRBD1|TRBJ2-7|.|TRBV25-1
TGTGCCAGCGGGGGACAGGGGGCGGTTCCCTACGAGCAGTACTTC
CASGGQGAVPYEQYF
>TRBD2|TRBJ2-1|.|TRBV4-2
TGTGCCAGCAGCCAAGAGGCAGGACTAGTAGTGTTCAATGAGCAGTTCTTC
CASSQEAGLVVFNEQFF
>.|TRBJ2-1|many|TRBV28
TGTGCCAGCAGCCAGACTGAGGGAAGGCAGTTCTTC
CASSQTEGRQFF